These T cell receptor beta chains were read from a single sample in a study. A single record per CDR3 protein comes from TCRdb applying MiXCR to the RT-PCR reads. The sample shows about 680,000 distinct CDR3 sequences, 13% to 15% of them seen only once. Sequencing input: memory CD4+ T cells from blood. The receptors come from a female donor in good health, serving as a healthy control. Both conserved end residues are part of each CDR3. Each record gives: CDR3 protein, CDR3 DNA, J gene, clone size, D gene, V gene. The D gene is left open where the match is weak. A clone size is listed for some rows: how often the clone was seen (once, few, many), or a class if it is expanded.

CASSHTGGTGELFF TGTGCCAGCAGCCACACAGGGGGCACCGGGGAGCTGTTTTTT TRBJ2-2 many TRBD1 TRBV7-2
CASQRDITDVLTF TGTGCCAGCCAGAGGGACATAACGGACGTCCTGACTTTC TRBJ2-6 few . TRBV12-3/TRBV12-4
CSARDATSAQETQYF TGCAGTGCTAGGGATGCGACTAGCGCACAAGAGACCCAGTACTTC TRBJ2-5 many TRBD2 TRBV20-1
CSVAGQDRTQYF TGCAGCGTTGCGGGACAGGATCGGACCCAGTACTTC TRBJ2-5 few TRBD1 TRBV29-1
CASSLGAAGAEAFF TGTGCCAGCAGCTTAGGAGCCGCTGGGGCTGAAGCTTTCTTT TRBJ1-1 few . TRBV7-9
CAISEAGTGGNQPQHF TGTGCCATCAGTGAAGCCGGGACAGGGGGCAATCAGCCCCAGCATTTT TRBJ1-5 few TRBD1 TRBV10-3
CASSSWGEQYF TGTGCCAGCAGTTCATGGGGCGAGCAGTACTTC TRBJ2-7 many . TRBV27
CASSHWDTHGNQPQHF TGTGCCAGCAGCCATTGGGACACTCACGGCAATCAGCCCCAGCATTTT TRBJ1-5 few . TRBV3-1
CASSRGFRTEAFF TGTGCCAGCAGTAGGGGTTTTAGGACTGAAGCTTTCTTT TRBJ1-1 few . TRBV6-2/TRBV6-3
CATSGRDRHNYGYTF TGTGCCACCAGTGGCCGGGACAGGCATAACTATGGCTACACCTTC TRBJ1-2 . TRBD1 TRBV24-1
CASSLEVGSYNEQFF TGCGCCAGCAGCTTGGAGGTGGGCTCCTACAATGAGCAGTTCTTC TRBJ2-1 . . TRBV5-1
CASSLGDRRSYEQYF TGTGCCAGCAGCTTGGGGGACAGGAGATCCTACGAGCAGTACTTC TRBJ2-7 few TRBD1 TRBV5-5
CASSSGRETQYF TGTGCCAGCAGCTCCGGAAGAGAAACCCAGTACTTC TRBJ2-5 . . TRBV7-9
CASSQERVSTDTQYF TGCGCCAGCAGCCAAGAAAGGGTTAGCACAGATACGCAGTATTTT TRBJ2-3 many . TRBV4-1
CASRVSSGNTIYF TGTGCCAGTAGAGTCAGTTCTGGAAACACCATATATTTT TRBJ1-3 . . TRBV11-2
CSARTGRAVTEAFF TGCAGTGCTAGGACCGGCAGGGCAGTTACTGAAGCTTTCTTT TRBJ1-1 many . TRBV20-1
CATSRGRVGFGGTEAFF TGTGCCACCAGCAGAGGTCGGGTTGGGTTTGGAGGCACTGAAGCTTTCTTT TRBJ1-1 . . TRBV15
CATSWGRRGEQYF TGTGCCACCTCCTGGGGGAGACGGGGCGAGCAGTACTTC TRBJ2-7 . . TRBV15
CSARANSDNEQFF TGCAGTGCTAGAGCCAACTCCGACAATGAGCAGTTCTTC TRBJ2-1 few . TRBV20-1
CSARAAGGLQTEAFF TGCAGTGCTAGAGCTGCAGGGGGTCTCCAAACTGAAGCTTTCTTT TRBJ1-1 few TRBD1 TRBV20-1
CASYAGLNNEQFF TGTGCCAGCTATGCCGGCCTAAACAATGAGCAGTTCTTC TRBJ2-1 . . TRBV18
CATSDFRDEQFF TGTGCCACCAGTGATTTTAGGGATGAGCAGTTCTTC TRBJ2-1 . . TRBV24-1
CASSPFRAREHF TGTGCCAGCAGCCCCTTCCGGGCCCGCGAGCATTTT TRBJ1-5 . . TRBV7-2
CSARDHQGYNEQFF TGCAGTGCTAGAGATCACCAGGGCTACAATGAGCAGTTCTTC TRBJ2-1 . . TRBV20-1
CASSRPDRMNTEAFF TGTGCCAGCAGCCGACCCGACAGGATGAACACTGAAGCTTTCTTT TRBJ1-1 . . TRBV7-2
CASRQGAASDTQYF TGCGCCAGCAGACAGGGGGCTGCTTCAGATACGCAGTATTTT TRBJ2-3 many TRBD1 TRBV5-1
CASSQIYDNEQFF TGTGCCAGCAGCCAAATCTATGACAATGAGCAGTTCTTC TRBJ2-1 few . TRBV3-1
CASSPRGGATTDTQYF TGTGCCAGCTCCCCTCGGGGCGGGGCGACCACAGATACGCAGTATTTT TRBJ2-3 many . TRBV7-3
CAISETVPGQGYQPQHF TGTGCCATCAGTGAGACGGTCCCGGGACAGGGGTATCAGCCCCAGCATTTT TRBJ1-5 many TRBD1 TRBV10-3
CASSPQVSGAGYGYTF TGTGCCAGCAGCCCCCAAGTATCGGGGGCGGGCTATGGCTACACCTTC TRBJ1-2 few . TRBV7-9
CSARGGRGGPDTQYF TGCAGCGCCCGAGGGGGTCGGGGGGGCCCAGATACGCAGTATTTT TRBJ2-3 many TRBD2 TRBV29-1
CASSFQAGTLETQYF TGTGCCAGCAGTTTCCAAGCGGGAACTTTAGAGACCCAGTACTTC TRBJ2-5 few TRBD2 TRBV12-3/TRBV12-4
CASSYNPPQPQHF TGTGCCAGCAGTTACAACCCACCCCAGCCCCAGCATTTT TRBJ1-5 many . TRBV6-2/TRBV6-3
CASNEILGTGELFF TGTGCCAGCAATGAGATCCTCGGCACCGGGGAGCTGTTTTTT TRBJ2-2 many . TRBV6-1
CSARGEREGSTDTQYF TGCAGTGCTAGAGGGGAAAGGGAGGGAAGCACAGATACGCAGTATTTT TRBJ2-3 . TRBD2 TRBV20-1
CASSLEPGGSSYEQYF TGCGCCAGCAGCTTGGAACCGGGCGGGAGTTCCTACGAGCAGTACTTC TRBJ2-7 few TRBD2 TRBV5-1
CATRGGSTDTQYF TGTGCCACTCGGGGGGGCTCCACAGATACGCAGTATTTT TRBJ2-3 . TRBD2 TRBV28
CASSLDSGTDNSPLHF TGTGCCAGCAGCTTAGACTCCGGGACAGATAATTCACCCCTCCACTTT TRBJ1-6 . TRBD1 TRBV7-2
CASSYGLAGVETQYF TGTGCCAGCAGCTACGGACTAGCGGGAGTAGAGACCCAGTACTTC TRBJ2-5 many TRBD2 TRBV7-2
CASSLSGKSVYEQFF TGTGCCAGCAGCTTAAGTGGCAAGAGTGTGTATGAGCAGTTCTTC TRBJ2-1 once . TRBV7-2
CASSPDRGVYGYTF TGCGCCAGCAGCCCGGACAGGGGGGTCTATGGCTACACCTTC TRBJ1-2 many TRBD1 TRBV5-1
CASSQKGSLETQYF TGTGCCAGCAGCCAAAAAGGGTCTCTGGAGACCCAGTACTTC TRBJ2-5 . . TRBV3-1
CASSLSSGNTEAFF TGTGCCAGCAGTTTATCGAGCGGTAACACTGAAGCTTTCTTT TRBJ1-1 many . TRBV27
CASSLAVSGYEQYF TGTGCCAGCAGCCTCGCGGTAAGCGGATACGAGCAGTACTTC TRBJ2-7 . . TRBV9
CASTLSGAGYEQYF TGTGCCAGCACCTTGAGTGGGGCGGGGTACGAGCAGTACTTC TRBJ2-7 . . TRBV5-6
CASSISVLTGGWGGYTF TGTGCCAGCAGCATATCCGTCCTTACAGGGGGTTGGGGCGGCTACACCTTC TRBJ1-2 . TRBD1 TRBV7-2
CASTKGLAGGINEQFF TGTGCCAGCACAAAGGGACTAGCGGGAGGTATCAATGAGCAGTTCTTC TRBJ2-1 many TRBD2 TRBV7-2
CASSSGTGVDEQFF TGCGCCAGCAGCTCCGGGACAGGGGTGGATGAGCAGTTCTTC TRBJ2-1 many TRBD1 TRBV5-1
CASSYHPDRRNTEAFF TGTGCCAGCAGTTACCATCCCGACAGAAGGAACACTGAAGCTTTCTTT TRBJ1-1 . . TRBV6-2/TRBV6-3
CASSQHGRRRETQYF TGTGCCAGCAGCCAACACGGGAGGAGGCGAGAGACCCAGTACTTC TRBJ2-5 few TRBD2 TRBV11-2
CSATTTRLAGRYEQYF TGCAGTGCTACCACCACCCGACTAGCGGGAAGGTACGAGCAGTACTTC TRBJ2-7 . TRBD2 TRBV20-1
CASGQGLEKLFF TGTGCCAGCGGACAGGGGTTAGAAAAACTGTTTTTT TRBJ1-4 few TRBD1 TRBV6-1
CASSRNSGQETQYF TGTGCCAGCAGCAGAAATAGCGGCCAAGAGACCCAGTACTTC TRBJ2-5 . . TRBV5-4
CASSPPSEYPDTQYF TGTGCCAGCTCACCACCGAGCGAGTACCCAGATACGCAGTATTTT TRBJ2-3 few . TRBV18
CASSLDRNLGVYEQYF TGTGCCAGCAGCTTAGATCGGAACCTGGGCGTATACGAGCAGTACTTC TRBJ2-7 few . TRBV7-2
CASRGQMGMNTEAFF TGTGCCAGCAGGGGACAGATGGGAATGAACACTGAAGCTTTCTTT TRBJ1-1 many TRBD1 TRBV6-5